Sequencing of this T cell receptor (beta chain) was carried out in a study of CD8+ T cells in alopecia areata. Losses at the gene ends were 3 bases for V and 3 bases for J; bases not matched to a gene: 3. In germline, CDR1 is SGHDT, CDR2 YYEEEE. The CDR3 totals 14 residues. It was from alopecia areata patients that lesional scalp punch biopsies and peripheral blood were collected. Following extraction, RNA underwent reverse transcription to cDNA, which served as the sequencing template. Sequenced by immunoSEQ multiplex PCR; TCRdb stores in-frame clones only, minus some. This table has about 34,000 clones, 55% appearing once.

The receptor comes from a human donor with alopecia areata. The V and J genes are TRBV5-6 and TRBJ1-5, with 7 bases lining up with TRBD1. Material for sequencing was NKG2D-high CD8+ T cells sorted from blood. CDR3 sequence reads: CASSWTGTNQPQHF. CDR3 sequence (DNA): TGTGCCAGCAGCTGGACAGGAACCAATCAGCCCCAGCATTTT.